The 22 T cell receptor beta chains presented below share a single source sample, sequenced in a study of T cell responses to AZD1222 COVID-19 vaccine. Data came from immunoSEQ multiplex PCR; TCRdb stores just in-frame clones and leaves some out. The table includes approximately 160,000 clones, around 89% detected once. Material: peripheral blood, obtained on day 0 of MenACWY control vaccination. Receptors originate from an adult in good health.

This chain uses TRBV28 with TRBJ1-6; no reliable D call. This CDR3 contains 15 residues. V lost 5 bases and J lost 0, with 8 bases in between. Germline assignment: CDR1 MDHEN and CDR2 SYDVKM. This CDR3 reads CASSGGSSYNSPLHF. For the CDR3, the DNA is TGTGCCAGCAGTGGAGGGAGCTCCTATAATTCACCCCTCCACTTT. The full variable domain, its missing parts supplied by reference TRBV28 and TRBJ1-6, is DVKVTQSSRYLVKRTGEKVFLECVQDMDHENMFWYRQDPGLGLRLIYFSYDVKMKEKGDIPEGYSVSREKKERFSLILESASTNQTSMYLCASSGGSSYNSPLHFGNGTRLTVT.

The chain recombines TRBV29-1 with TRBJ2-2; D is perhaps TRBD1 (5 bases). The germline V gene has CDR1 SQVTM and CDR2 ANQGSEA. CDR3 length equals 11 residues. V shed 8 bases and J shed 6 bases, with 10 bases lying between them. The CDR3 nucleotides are TGCAGCTTGACAGTCGCCGGGGAGCTGTTTTTT. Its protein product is CSLTVAGELFF.

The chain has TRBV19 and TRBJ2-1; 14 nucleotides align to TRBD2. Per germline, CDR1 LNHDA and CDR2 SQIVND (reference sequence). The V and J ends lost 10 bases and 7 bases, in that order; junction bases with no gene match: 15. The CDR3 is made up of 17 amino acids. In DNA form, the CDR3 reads TGTGCCAACCCGGGACTAGCGGGAGCGAAAGTTAGGAATGAGCAGTTCTTC. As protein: CANPGLAGAKVRNEQFF. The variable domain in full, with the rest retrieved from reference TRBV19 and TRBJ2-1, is DGGITQSPKYLFRKEGQNVTLSCEQNLNHDAMYWYRQDPGQGLRLIYYSQIVNDFQKGDIAEGYSVSREKKESFPLTVTSAQKNPTAFYLCANPGLAGAKVRNEQFFGPGTRLTVL.

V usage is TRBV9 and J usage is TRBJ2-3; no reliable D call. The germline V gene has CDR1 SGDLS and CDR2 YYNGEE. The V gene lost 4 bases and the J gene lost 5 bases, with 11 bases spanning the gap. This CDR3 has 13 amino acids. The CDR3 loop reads CASSPVSGDTQYF. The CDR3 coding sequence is TGTGCCAGCAGCCCCGTGTCAGGAGATACGCAGTATTTT.

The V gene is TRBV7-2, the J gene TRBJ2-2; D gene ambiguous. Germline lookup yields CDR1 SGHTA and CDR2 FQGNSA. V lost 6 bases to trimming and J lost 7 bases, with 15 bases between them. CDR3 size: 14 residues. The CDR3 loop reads CASRQLQPGGELFF. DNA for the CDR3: TGTGCCAGCAGGCAACTGCAGCCGGGCGGGGAGCTGTTTTTT.

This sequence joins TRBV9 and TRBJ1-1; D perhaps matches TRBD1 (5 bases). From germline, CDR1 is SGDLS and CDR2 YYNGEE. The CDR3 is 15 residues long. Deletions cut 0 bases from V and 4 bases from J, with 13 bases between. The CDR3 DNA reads TGTGCCAGCAGCGTAGTCCTGGGGGGGAGCACTGAAGCTTTCTTT. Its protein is CASSVVLGGSTEAFF.

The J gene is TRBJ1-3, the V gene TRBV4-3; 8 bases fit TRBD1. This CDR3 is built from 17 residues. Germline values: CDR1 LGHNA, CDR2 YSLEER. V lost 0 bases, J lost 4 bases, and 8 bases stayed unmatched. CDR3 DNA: TGCGCCAGCAGCCAAGATAGGGAGACAGGGGCCGGAAACACCATATATTTT. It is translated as CASSQDRETGAGNTIYF.

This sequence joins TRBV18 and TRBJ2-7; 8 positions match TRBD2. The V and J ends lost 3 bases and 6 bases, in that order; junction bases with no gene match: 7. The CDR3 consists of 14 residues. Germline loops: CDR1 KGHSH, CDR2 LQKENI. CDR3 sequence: CASSPGRAPGEQYF. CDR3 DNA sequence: TGTGCCAGCTCACCCGGGAGGGCCCCCGGCGAGCAGTACTTC. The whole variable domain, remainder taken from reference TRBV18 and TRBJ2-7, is NAGVMQNPRHLVRRRGQEARLRCSPMKGHSHVYWYRQLPEEGLKFMVYLQKENIIDESGMPKERFSAEFPKEGPSILRIQQVVRGDSAAYFCASSPGRAPGEQYFGPGTRLTVT.

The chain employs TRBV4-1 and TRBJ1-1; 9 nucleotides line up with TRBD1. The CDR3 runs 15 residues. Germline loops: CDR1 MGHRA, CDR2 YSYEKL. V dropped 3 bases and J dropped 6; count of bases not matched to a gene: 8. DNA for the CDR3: TGCGCCAGCAGCCAGAGGGACAGGGAAGCACCTGAAGCTTTCTTT. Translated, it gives CASSQRDREAPEAFF.

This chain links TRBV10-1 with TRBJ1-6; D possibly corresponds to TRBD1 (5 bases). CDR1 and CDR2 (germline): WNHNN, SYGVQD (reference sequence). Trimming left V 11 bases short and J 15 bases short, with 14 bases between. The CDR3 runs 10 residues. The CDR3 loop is CAGRRGVLHF. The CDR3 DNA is TGCGCCGGACGACGGGGGGTCCTCCACTTT.

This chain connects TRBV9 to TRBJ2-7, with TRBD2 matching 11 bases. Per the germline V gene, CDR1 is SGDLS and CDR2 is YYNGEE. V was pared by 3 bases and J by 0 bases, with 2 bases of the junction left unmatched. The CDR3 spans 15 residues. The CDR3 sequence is CASSEGLAASYEQYF. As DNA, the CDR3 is TGTGCCAGCAGCGAGGGACTAGCGGCCTCCTACGAGCAGTACTTC.

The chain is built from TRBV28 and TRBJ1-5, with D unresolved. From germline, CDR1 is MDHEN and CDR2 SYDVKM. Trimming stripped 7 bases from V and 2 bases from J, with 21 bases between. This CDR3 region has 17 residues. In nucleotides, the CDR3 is TGTGCCAGCATTCAATGGGTTGGTGGGAGAGGCAATCAGCCCCAGCATTTT. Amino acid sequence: CASIQWVGGRGNQPQHF.

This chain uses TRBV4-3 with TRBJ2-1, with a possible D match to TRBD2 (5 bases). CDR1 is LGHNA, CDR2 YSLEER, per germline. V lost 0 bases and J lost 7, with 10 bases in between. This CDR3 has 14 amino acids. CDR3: CASSQEASWNEQFF. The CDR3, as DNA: TGCGCCAGCAGCCAAGAGGCTAGCTGGAATGAGCAGTTCTTC.

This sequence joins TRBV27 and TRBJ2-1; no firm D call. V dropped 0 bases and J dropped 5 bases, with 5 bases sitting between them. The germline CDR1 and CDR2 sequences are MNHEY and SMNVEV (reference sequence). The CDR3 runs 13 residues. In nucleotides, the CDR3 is TGTGCCAGCAGTTTATCAACCGACAATGAGCAGTTCTTC. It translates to CASSLSTDNEQFF.

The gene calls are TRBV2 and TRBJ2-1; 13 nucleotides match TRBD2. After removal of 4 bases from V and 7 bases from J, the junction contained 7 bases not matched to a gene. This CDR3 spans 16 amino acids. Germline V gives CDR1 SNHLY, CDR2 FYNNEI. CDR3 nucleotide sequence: TGTGCCAGCAGTGCCCTAACTAGCGGGAGGGTGAATGAGCAGTTCTTC. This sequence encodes CASSALTSGRVNEQFF.

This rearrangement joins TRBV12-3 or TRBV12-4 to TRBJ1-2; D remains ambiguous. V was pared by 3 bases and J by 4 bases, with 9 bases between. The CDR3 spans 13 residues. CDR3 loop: CASSFKRAYGYTF. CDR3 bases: TGTGCCAGCAGTTTCAAGAGGGCCTATGGCTACACCTTC.

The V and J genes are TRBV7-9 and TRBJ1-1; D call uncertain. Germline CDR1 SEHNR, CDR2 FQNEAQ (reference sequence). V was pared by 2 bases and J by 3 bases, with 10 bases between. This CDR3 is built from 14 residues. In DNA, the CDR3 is TGTGCCAGCAGCTTAATTTCAGGCGACACTGAAGCTTTCTTT. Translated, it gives CASSLISGDTEAFF.

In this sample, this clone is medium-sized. CDR3 in DNA: TGCGCCAGCAGCCAGACTGAGTCCTACGAGCAGTACTTC. Its protein product is CASSQTESYEQYF. This sequence joins TRBV5-1 and TRBJ2-7; no definite D call. The germline gives CDR1 SGHRS, CDR2 YFSETQ. CDR3 length: 13 amino acids. V was clipped by 4 bases and J by 1 base, with 9 bases between them.

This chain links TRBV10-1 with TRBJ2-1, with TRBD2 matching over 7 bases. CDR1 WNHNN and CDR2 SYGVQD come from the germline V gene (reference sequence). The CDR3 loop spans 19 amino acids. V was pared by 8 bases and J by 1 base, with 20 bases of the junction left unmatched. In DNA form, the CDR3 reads TGCGCCAGCCCCAGCGGGACTGGCTGTCCGAGGTGGTCCTACAATGAGCAGTTCTTC. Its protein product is CASPSGTGCPRWSYNEQFF.

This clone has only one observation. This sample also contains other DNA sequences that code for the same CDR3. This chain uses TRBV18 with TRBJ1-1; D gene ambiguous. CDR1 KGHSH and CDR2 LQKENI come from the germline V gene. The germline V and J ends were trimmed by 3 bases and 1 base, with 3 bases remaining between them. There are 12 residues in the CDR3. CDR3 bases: TGTGCCAGCTCACCCGGGAACACTGAAGCTTTCTTT. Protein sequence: CASSPGNTEAFF.

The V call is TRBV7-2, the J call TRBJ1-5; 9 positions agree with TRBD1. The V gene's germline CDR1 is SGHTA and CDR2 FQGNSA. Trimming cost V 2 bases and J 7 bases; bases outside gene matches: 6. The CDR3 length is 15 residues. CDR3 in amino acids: CASSLSRDRDQPQHF. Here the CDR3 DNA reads TGTGCCAGCAGCTTAAGCCGGGACAGGGACCAGCCCCAGCATTTT. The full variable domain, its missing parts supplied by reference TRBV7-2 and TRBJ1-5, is GAGVSQSPSNKVTEKGKDVELRCDPISGHTALYWYRQSLGQGLEFLIYFQGNSAPDKSGLPSDRFSAERTGGSVSTLTIQRTQQEDSAVYLCASSLSRDRDQPQHFGDGTRLSIL.

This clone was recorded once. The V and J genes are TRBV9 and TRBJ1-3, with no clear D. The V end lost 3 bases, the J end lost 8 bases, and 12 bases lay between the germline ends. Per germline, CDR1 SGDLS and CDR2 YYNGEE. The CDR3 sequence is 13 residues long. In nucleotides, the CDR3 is TGTGCCAGCAGCGGACCGGGAGGACACACCATATATTTT. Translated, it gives CASSGPGGHTIYF.